A selection of T cell receptor beta chains follows, all from one sample in a study of T cell responses to AZD1222 COVID-19 vaccine. Clones were sequenced by immunoSEQ multiplex PCR, and TCRdb holds only the in-frame ones, with some missing. The sample lists around 100,000 clones, 88% seen once, with around 9% in the top ten. The sample here was peripheral blood, taken on day 0 of AZD1222 vaccination. The source is an adult in good health. Both conserved end residues are part of each CDR3. The order of the fields is clone size, J gene, V gene, D gene, CDR3 protein, CDR3 DNA. The D gene is left open where the match is weak. Clone size is given for some rows only: seen once, a few or many times, or a class if the clone is expanded.

clone_size: -
j_call: TRBJ2-1
v_call: TRBV19
d_call: -
cdr3_aa: CASSMAAGGPYNEQFF
cdr3_nt: TGTGCCAGTAGTATGGCCGCTGGGGGTCCCTACAATGAGCAGTTCTTC

clone_size: -
j_call: TRBJ2-2
v_call: TRBV6-5
d_call: TRBD2
cdr3_aa: CASSYFSSGSSGELFF
cdr3_nt: TGTGCCAGCAGTTACTTCTCTAGCGGGAGCTCCGGGGAGCTGTTTTTT

clone_size: -
j_call: TRBJ1-2
v_call: TRBV5-5
d_call: -
cdr3_aa: CASSRRDGFYGYTF
cdr3_nt: TGTGCCAGCAGCCGCCGGGACGGCTTCTATGGCTACACCTTC

clone_size: -
j_call: TRBJ1-1
v_call: TRBV2
d_call: -
cdr3_aa: CASRMLAGTEAFF
cdr3_nt: TGTGCCAGCAGGATGTTAGCGGGCACTGAAGCTTTCTTT

clone_size: -
j_call: TRBJ1-6
v_call: TRBV28
d_call: -
cdr3_aa: CASSLARGASYNSPLHF
cdr3_nt: TGTGCCAGCAGTTTGGCTCGGGGGGCATCCTATAATTCACCCCTCCACTTT

clone_size: -
j_call: TRBJ2-7
v_call: TRBV6-2/TRBV6-3
d_call: -
cdr3_aa: CASSTPREVSEQYF
cdr3_nt: TGTGCCAGCAGTACGCCCAGGGAGGTGAGCGAGCAGTACTTC

clone_size: once
j_call: TRBJ2-1
v_call: TRBV6-2/TRBV6-3
d_call: -
cdr3_aa: CASSPGPAYNEQFF
cdr3_nt: TGTGCCAGCAGTCCAGGGCCAGCATACAATGAGCAGTTCTTC

clone_size: -
j_call: TRBJ2-3
v_call: TRBV9
d_call: -
cdr3_aa: CASSVGGVAHTDTQYF
cdr3_nt: TGTGCCAGCAGCGTAGGGGGGGTAGCTCACACAGATACGCAGTATTTT

clone_size: -
j_call: TRBJ2-7
v_call: TRBV20-1
d_call: TRBD2
cdr3_aa: CSSSVLAGDGEQYF
cdr3_nt: TGCAGTTCAAGTGTCCTAGCGGGAGATGGGGAGCAGTACTTC

clone_size: few
j_call: TRBJ2-7
v_call: TRBV11-2
d_call: -
cdr3_aa: CASSLGFSSYEQYF
cdr3_nt: TGTGCCAGCAGCCTTGGATTCAGCTCCTACGAGCAGTACTTC

clone_size: -
j_call: TRBJ2-5
v_call: TRBV7-6
d_call: TRBD2
cdr3_aa: CASSHLLAVLSEETQYF
cdr3_nt: TGTGCCAGCAGCCATCTGCTAGCGGTTCTATCTGAAGAGACCCAGTACTTC

clone_size: -
j_call: TRBJ1-4
v_call: TRBV30
d_call: -
cdr3_aa: CAWSPGTGGVAEKLFF
cdr3_nt: TGTGCCTGGAGTCCGGGAACGGGGGGAGTGGCTGAAAAACTGTTTTTT

clone_size: -
j_call: TRBJ1-2
v_call: TRBV4-1
d_call: -
cdr3_aa: CASSQDSHYGYTF
cdr3_nt: TGCGCCAGCAGCCAAGATTCCCACTATGGCTACACCTTC

clone_size: -
j_call: TRBJ2-1
v_call: TRBV28
d_call: -
cdr3_aa: CASTSRAGYYNEQFF
cdr3_nt: TGTGCCAGCACCTCGAGGGCGGGATACTACAATGAGCAGTTCTTC

clone_size: -
j_call: TRBJ2-7
v_call: TRBV24-1
d_call: TRBD2
cdr3_aa: CATSDTLAGGLGEQYF
cdr3_nt: TGTGCCACCAGTGATACTCTAGCGGGGGGGCTTGGTGAGCAGTACTTC

clone_size: -
j_call: TRBJ2-3
v_call: TRBV7-9
d_call: TRBD1
cdr3_aa: CASSPGTGSTDTQYF
cdr3_nt: TGTGCCAGCAGCCCCGGGACAGGGAGCACAGATACGCAGTATTTT

clone_size: -
j_call: TRBJ1-1
v_call: TRBV19
d_call: -
cdr3_aa: CASRGLRRENTEAFF
cdr3_nt: TGTGCCAGTAGGGGCCTCAGGAGGGAGAACACTGAAGCTTTCTTT

clone_size: -
j_call: TRBJ1-4
v_call: TRBV18
d_call: -
cdr3_aa: CASSPVGEKLFF
cdr3_nt: TGTGCCAGCTCACCAGTAGGGGAAAAACTGTTTTTT

clone_size: -
j_call: TRBJ2-2
v_call: TRBV5-1
d_call: -
cdr3_aa: CASKGLNTGELFF
cdr3_nt: TGCGCCAGCAAAGGACTGAACACCGGGGAGCTGTTTTTT